The rows below give T cell receptor beta chains drawn from one sample of a study of cytomegalovirus exposure and HLA in healthy donors. TCRdb's copy holds only in-frame clones and misses some; the assay was immunoSEQ multiplex PCR. The sample has about 91,000 clones, about 89% seen once. Sequencing input: PBMCs. All receptors derive from a man under 40 in good health and CMV-seropositive. Each CDR3 is given with its conserved first and last residue. A D gene is named only where the DNA matches it firmly. A row's size may be missing; if present it is once, few, many or a size class.

J,size,D,V,DNA,CDR3
TRBJ2-7,NA,TRBD1,TRBV28,TGTGCCAGCAGTTCGACAGGGGAGGCCTACGAGCAGTACTTC,CASSSTGEAYEQYF
TRBJ1-4,NA,NA,TRBV11-2,TGTGCCAGCAGCTATTCGCGGGGGCGGGTTGAAAAACTGTTTTTT,CASSYSRGRVEKLFF
TRBJ2-7,NA,TRBD2,TRBV30,TGTGCCTGGAGTCGGGGGGGCTCGTACGAGCAGTACTTC,CAWSRGGSYEQYF
TRBJ2-6,once,TRBD1,TRBV7-9,TGTGCCAGCAGCGCCTACAGGGGGTCTTCCTCCTCTGGGGCCAACGTCCTGACTTTC,CASSAYRGSSSSGANVLTF
TRBJ2-2,NA,NA,TRBV29-1,TGCAGCGTTGAAACGGGACTTTCCACCGGGGAGCTGTTTTTT,CSVETGLSTGELFF
TRBJ2-3,NA,TRBD2,TRBV5-1,TGCGCCAGCGCCTCTGGGGGGGCAGATACGCAGTATTTT,CASASGGADTQYF
TRBJ2-1,NA,TRBD1,TRBV27,TGTGCCAGCAGTTTATCGGGGACAGGGAGGAATGAGCAGTTCTTC,CASSLSGTGRNEQFF
TRBJ1-1,NA,TRBD1,TRBV9,TGTGCCAGCAGCGTAGACGGACAGGGGAACACTGAAGCTTTCTTT,CASSVDGQGNTEAFF
TRBJ2-3,few,TRBD1,TRBV7-9,TGTGCCAGCAGCTCAGGGACAGGGGGTTCAGATACGCAGTATTTT,CASSSGTGGSDTQYF
TRBJ1-1,NA,NA,TRBV18,TGTGCCAGCTTACGGAGCAGGGGAACGAACACTGAAGCTTTCTTT,CASLRSRGTNTEAFF
TRBJ2-7,NA,NA,TRBV28,TGTGCCAGCACCTCAGGACTGCATAGCTCCTACGAGCAGTACTTC,CASTSGLHSSYEQYF
TRBJ1-5,NA,NA,TRBV9,TGTGCCAGCAGCGTAGCACCGGGTTTGCATCAGCCCCAGCATTTT,CASSVAPGLHQPQHF
TRBJ2-1,NA,TRBD1,TRBV29-1,TGCAGCGTGCACCCGGGACAGGGAAACGATGAGCAGTTCTTC,CSVHPGQGNDEQFF
TRBJ2-7,NA,NA,TRBV4-1,TGCGCCAGCAGCCAGGGGCCCTCCTACGAGCAGTACTTC,CASSQGPSYEQYF
TRBJ2-1,NA,TRBD2,TRBV5-1,TGCGCCAGCAGCTATCTTCCGGGACTAGCGGCTAATGAGCAGTTCTTC,CASSYLPGLAANEQFF
TRBJ2-7,NA,NA,TRBV2,TGTGCCCGGGGGACGTTCAGGGACTCCTACGAGCAGTACTTC,CARGTFRDSYEQYF
TRBJ2-1,NA,TRBD1,TRBV5-6,TGTGCCAGCAGCTTGGTGTATTTCGGGACAGGGTTCAATGAGCAGTTCTTC,CASSLVYFGTGFNEQFF
TRBJ2-4,NA,NA,TRBV4-1,TGCGCCAGCAGCCAAGTCGCAGAAAACATTCAGTACTTC,CASSQVAENIQYF
TRBJ1-2,NA,NA,TRBV5-1,TGCGCCAGCAGCTTACTAGGGAACTATGGCTACACCTTC,CASSLLGNYGYTF
TRBJ2-7,NA,NA,TRBV7-9,TGTGCCAGCAGCCCCCCGAGCGTGTTCTACGAGCAGTACTTC,CASSPPSVFYEQYF
TRBJ2-5,NA,TRBD1,TRBV5-1,TGCGCCAGCAGCGGACAGGGGGCGAAGGAGACCCAGTACTTC,CASSGQGAKETQYF
TRBJ1-3,once,NA,TRBV5-6,TGTGCCAGCGGAACGCAGGGCGCGGGGACCATATATTTT,CASGTQGAGTIYF
TRBJ1-5,once,NA,TRBV5-8,TGTGCCAGCAGCTCAAAACAAACGGGGACAAATCAGCCCCAGCATTTT,CASSSKQTGTNQPQHF
TRBJ2-5,NA,TRBD1,TRBV4-1,TGCGCCAGCAGCCAAGGACAGGGTCCCCTGCGGGAGACCCAGTACTTC,CASSQGQGPLRETQYF
TRBJ2-7,NA,TRBD2,TRBV6-1,TGTGCCAGCAGTGGAGGAGCGGGAGTTTACGAGCAGTACTTC,CASSGGAGVYEQYF
TRBJ2-1,few,TRBD2,TRBV19,TGTGCCAGTAGACTAGCGGCGTACAATGAGCAGTTCTTC,CASRLAAYNEQFF
TRBJ2-2,NA,NA,TRBV7-2,TGTGCCAGCAGCTTAGCGCTAGGCACCGGGGAGCTGTTTTTT,CASSLALGTGELFF
TRBJ2-7,once,NA,TRBV13,TGTGCCAGCAGCATTGACGTGGCAGGGGGGAGGAACGAGCAGTACTTC,CASSIDVAGGRNEQYF
TRBJ1-2,NA,NA,TRBV27,TGTGCCAGCAGCCGAAACGCAGGGTATAGAAACTATGGCTACACCTTC,CASSRNAGYRNYGYTF
TRBJ1-6,NA,NA,TRBV5-6,TGTGCCAGCAGCTCCAGGGCCTTCTCACCCCTCCACTTT,CASSSRAFSPLHF
TRBJ1-5,NA,NA,TRBV2,TGTGCCAGCAGTCAAGATAGGGGGTACCAGCCCCAGCATTTT,CASSQDRGYQPQHF
TRBJ2-5,NA,NA,TRBV5-1,TGCGCCAGCAGTTTCGATCCGGGGAGTGAGACCCAGTACTTC,CASSFDPGSETQYF
TRBJ2-6,NA,TRBD2,TRBV7-2,TGTGCCAGCAGCCAAGAGCGGGGGTCAGGGGCCAACGTCCTGACTTTC,CASSQERGSGANVLTF
TRBJ1-1,NA,TRBD1,TRBV28,TGTGCCAGCAGTTTAGTGGGACAGGTGAACACTGAAGCTTTCTTT,CASSLVGQVNTEAFF
TRBJ1-1,NA,NA,TRBV6-1,TGTGCCAGCAGTGATGGGGGCAGGGAAGCTTTCTTT,CASSDGGREAFF